This T cell receptor beta chain stems from a study of blood T cells in healthy people across ages (dated by TCRdb to between 2014 and 2017). Study-level background: Template switching captured roughly one uniquely barcoded TCR beta cDNA molecule per two T cells in model experiments. The study measured age-related changes in TCR beta repertoire diversity using deep sequencing normalized with unique cDNA molecular identifiers. Four age groups were formed from the donors: young (average 16 years), middle-aged (approximately 40), aged (roughly 56) and long-lived (82). Two additional independent replicas of 1 million unique cDNA reads from the same blood draw were analyzed for two donors (one aged 18 to 29 and one aged 80 or older).

Library prep was done by 5' RACE. Sequencer: Illumina HiSeq 2500. A second PCR of 7 to 11 cycles was performed with a sample-barcoded 5' primer and a J-beta primer mix. A unique molecular identifier was introduced onto each TCR beta cDNA molecule by a template-switch 5' adaptor carrying 12 random nucleotides. At least 2.5 million CDR3-containing paired-end reads were obtained from each sample. The Mint cDNA synthesis kit, primed by a TRBC-specific oligonucleotide, was used to synthesize first-strand cDNA from all RNA. Following uracil-DNA glycosylase treatment, all cDNA underwent a first 18-cycle PCR with the universal primers M1SS and BC2_uni_R. Per the source publication's procedure: For normalization, 1 million high-quality reads, each with a distinct molecular identifier, were randomly selected from each sample. Instead of being binned into consensus sequences, reads that shared molecular identifiers were thrown out. MiTCR, set to a Q25 quality threshold and the strictest error-elimination algorithm, was used for CDR3 identification, clonotype clustering and error correction. A nonparametric unseen species model with Euler transformation was used to estimate lower-bound total TCR beta diversity. TCRdb reprocessed the public reads (quality trimming at Q25 with fastp, clone calling with MiXCR) and kept in-frame beta chains. Records with the same CDR3 protein are collapsed into one entry carrying the most frequent genes and DNA. In this record, the V and J calls reflect TCRdb's handling and not the investigators' own analysis. The sample records some 760,000 distinct CDR3 sequences, around 25% of which are singletons. The ten largest account for more than 8% of the sample.

Note on this clonotype: It lacks a known antigen. No much larger clone exists at a distance of one base, and base qualities are not known.

The approximately 40 donors, aged about 6 to 100 years, were systemically healthy Caucasian individuals from Russia. Roughly 10 milliliters of peripheral blood were drawn from each donor into EDTA-treated Vacutainer tubes. Ficoll-Paque density-gradient centrifugation was used to isolate PBMCs, with at least 6.5 million per sample. Total RNA, at least 6 micrograms per sample, was extracted from PBMCs with Trizol reagent. Naive CD45RAhigh/CD27high T cell percentages were measured by flow cytometry on a PBMC aliquot from every donor. The CDR3, from cysteine to phenylalanine, totals 14 residues. CDR3 DNA is the only sequence kept; it has 42 bases, read in frame from the first base. The trim is 4 bases for V and 3 bases for J, with a gap of 9 bases between the germline ends. In the germline V gene, CDR1 corresponds to SNHLY and CDR2 to FYNNEI. The study at large found these results: Compared with the aged group, the long-lived group had more naive CD4+ T cells, fewer expanded clones and increased TCR diversity, suggesting age selection. Estimates of total diversity from one million sequenced T cells were regarded as lower bounds and underestimates. Observed TCR beta diversity per million T cells fell roughly linearly with age, and a significant reduction was already apparent by age around 40. Because the CMV infection status of the donors was unknown, age-related changes in expanded clonotypes may potentially have been confounded. Observed TCR beta diversity correlated strongly with the percentage of naive T cells measured by flow cytometry. Since profiling was done on bulk unsorted PBMCs, naive and antigen-experienced compartments could not be conclusively compared.

This sample was also put to use in a study of T cells of mothers and their children. As the second paper documents: Nine systemically healthy Caucasian individuals served as donors, namely three mothers together with their six children. cDNA synthesis consumed the entire amount of extracted RNA, loaded at around 1.5 ug RNA in each 15 ul reaction. In the second PCR, the M1S primer added sample barcodes and 2-4 random nucleotides. Over 8 million TCR beta CDR3 reads came from each mother, compared with approximately 3 million reads from each child. TCR recombination output is similarly shaped by thymic selection in related and unrelated pairs, with a minor effect exerted by inherited differences. Related mother-child pairs always showed normalized repertoire overlap that was slightly higher than in unrelated mother-child pairs, though the difference was never significant. No persistent microchimeric T cell clones were found, with a detection sensitivity of 80 to 100 clones per million clonotypes. The study used deep NGS to compare TCR beta repertoires of mothers and children, seeking features distinguishing related mother-child pairs from unrelated individuals. Mothers averaged about 40 +/- 4 years of age and children averaged around 10 +/- 4 years. After adapter ligation was performed with NEBNext reagents, the libraries were sequenced on an Illumina HiSeq 2000 with 100+100 nt paired-end reads. To prevent cross-contamination, the mother and child libraries were prepared one month apart and sequenced in separate runs. Between about 500,000 and 2,300,000 distinct TCR beta clonotypes were identified per donor. Naive TCR beta clonotypes were estimated from low-frequency clonotypes matched to each donor's FACS-determined naive share, without sorting.

The sequence is built from TRBV2 and TRBJ2-2, with no confidently assigned D gene. The sequencing input was blood. The receptor was derived from a boy younger than 18 in good health. The DNA sequence is TGTGCCAGCAGTGTCCGTGGAGACACCGGGGAGCTGTTTTTT. Protein translation: CASSVRGDTGELFF.